The source of this TCR beta chain is a study of cytomegalovirus exposure and HLA in healthy donors. Study-wide findings and caveats: In a later analysis, common viral pathogens appeared linked to several of the most significant clusters.

Notes on this clone: Its antigen remains unidentified.

The PCR was carried out with 60 Vbeta primers and 13 Jbeta primers. The assay was immunoSEQ multiplex PCR, and TCRdb's table has in-frame clones only and misses some. The sample lists about 130,000 clones; 77% were seen once. Germline loops: CDR1 MNHEY, CDR2 SVGAGI. The CDR3 totals 13 residues. Deletions cut 7 bases from V and 8 bases from J, with 17 bases between. V gene TRBV6-5 combines with J gene TRBJ1-2; D not certain. Sample: PBMCs. The TCR was taken from a male donor in good health and CMV-seropositive. This CDR3 reads CASTFSGKGGYTF. CDR3 DNA: TGTGCCAGCACCTTTTCGGGGAAAGGAGGCTACACCTTC.